Listed here are 10 T cell receptor beta chains from one sample, sequenced in a study of shared clonotypes between healthy human individuals. In the naive CD8 group, cells lacked CD45RO and were positively selected for CCR7, so terminally differentiated effector memory CD45RA+ cells were left out. The table came from immunoSEQ multiplex PCR; TCRdb's copy has only in-frame clones and leaves some out. The sample carries about 590,000 clones, 95% recorded once. The specimen was naive CD8+ T cells sorted from blood. The receptors derive from a woman younger than 45 in good health.

The rearrangement uses TRBV10-3 and TRBJ1-2, with a possible D match to TRBD1 (5 bases). The CDR3 is 15 amino acids. Germline-derived CDR1 and CDR2 are ENHRY and SYGVKD. V lost 0 bases and J lost 1, with 9 bases in between. The CDR3 region is CAISESQGYNYGYTF. The CDR3 nucleotides read TGTGCCATCAGTGAGTCTCAGGGTTATAACTATGGCTACACCTTC.

The sample holds one count of this clone. The chain combines TRBV27 with TRBJ1-2; 11 bases match TRBD1. V dropped 6 bases and J dropped 3; count of bases not matched to a gene: 3. Per the germline V gene, CDR1 is MNHEY and CDR2 is SMNVEV (reference sequence). The CDR3 is 14 amino acids. In DNA, the CDR3 is TGTGCCAGCAGCTGGACAGGGGGCGACTATGGCTACACCTTC. As protein: CASSWTGGDYGYTF.

This chain joins TRBV19 and TRBJ2-1; D call uncertain. The V end lost 3 bases, the J end lost 6 bases, and 6 bases lay between the germline ends. The V gene's germline CDR1 is LNHDA and CDR2 SQIVND (reference sequence). The CDR3 runs to 12 residues. Here the CDR3 DNA reads TGTGCCAGTAGTATGCGGTTCAATGAGCAGTTCTTC. This encodes CASSMRFNEQFF.

V usage is TRBV2 and J usage is TRBJ1-4; D uncertain. In germline, CDR1 is SNHLY, CDR2 FYNNEI. Trimming removed 2 bases from V and 4 bases from J, with 5 bases in between. CDR3 length: 13 amino acids. CDR3 bases: TGTGCCAGCAGTGAATATGTTAATGAAAAACTGTTTTTT. Translated, it gives CASSEYVNEKLFF.

This clone was recorded once. Other DNA sequences in this sample translate to the same CDR3. The chain combines TRBV27 with TRBJ2-1; 7 bases are shared with TRBD2. CDR1 is MNHEY and CDR2 is SMNVEV in the germline V gene (reference sequence). The CDR3 sequence is 16 residues long. V was pared by 0 bases and J by 0 bases, with 2 bases of the junction left unmatched. The CDR3 DNA follows: TGTGCCAGCAGTTTATCGAGCGGGACCTCCTACAATGAGCAGTTCTTC. Translated, it gives CASSLSSGTSYNEQFF.

The chain combines TRBV5-4 with TRBJ2-7; the match to TRBD2 covers 8 bases. This CDR3 contains 16 residues. The J segment lost 3 bases and the V segment lost 0 bases, leaving 8 bases of the junction unmatched. Germline assignment: CDR1 SGHNT and CDR2 YYREEE (reference sequence). The CDR3 DNA reads TGTGCCAGCAGCTTGGGGGTTAGCGGGAATGGCTACGAGCAGTACTTC. Its protein product is CASSLGVSGNGYEQYF.

The chain uses TRBV27 and TRBJ2-5; TRBD2 aligns across 10 bases. With 1 base clipped from V and 5 bases from J, the junction kept 4 bases outside the gene matches. Germline CDR1 MNHEY, CDR2 SMNVEV (reference sequence). CDR3 length: 15 amino acids. This chain's CDR3 is CASSLYVSGRETQYF. DNA of the CDR3: TGTGCCAGCAGTTTATATGTTAGCGGGAGGGAGACCCAGTACTTC.

The rearrangement joins TRBV27 to TRBJ2-1; a weak D match, TRBD2 (5 bases). The CDR3 is made up of 15 amino acids. Germline V gene lookup returns CDR1 MNHEY and CDR2 SMNVEV (reference sequence). V lost 7 bases, J lost 1 base, and 14 bases lay in between. In DNA form, the CDR3 reads TGTGCCAGCACCTCCGAGCCGGGATCCTACAATGAGCAGTTCTTC. It codes for CASTSEPGSYNEQFF.

The chain carries TRBV5-6 and TRBJ2-3; the match to TRBD1 covers 7 bases. The germline V gene has CDR1 SGHDT and CDR2 YYEEEE. The CDR3 has 14 residues. V trimming: 4 bases; J trimming: 6 bases; junction bases outside the gene matches: 8. This chain's CDR3 is CASSPSQGVDTQYF. The DNA for the CDR3 is TGTGCCAGCAGCCCGTCTCAGGGGGTCGATACGCAGTATTTT.

The rearrangement uses TRBV30 and TRBJ1-2, with D possibly being TRBD1 (5 bases). The germline V and J ends were trimmed by 0 bases and 2 bases, with 28 bases remaining between them. CDR1 GTSNPN and CDR2 SVGIG come from the germline V gene (reference sequence). The CDR3 contains 20 residues. CDR3 DNA sequence: TGTGCCTGGAGTGTAGGGGTTATGGGCCAGGCTAAACCCGGGAACTATGGCTACACCTTC. Residues: CAWSVGVMGQAKPGNYGYTF.